A selection of T cell receptor beta chains follows, all from one sample in a study of early stage breast cancer tumors. The table came from immunoSEQ multiplex PCR; TCRdb's copy has only in-frame clones and leaves some out. The sample carries about 48,000 clones, roughly 83% recorded once. Sequenced sample: blood. The source is a person aged 45-60 years with breast cancer. The CDR3 runs from the conserved cysteine through the conserved F or W. A D gene is named only where the DNA matches it firmly. Expanded clones get a size class; other rows say once, few or many, or leave the size out.

.,once,TRBJ2-5,TRBV30,13,CAWSVGGQETQYF,TGTGCCTGGAGTGTAGGAGGGCAAGAGACCCAGTACTTC
.,.,TRBJ2-2,TRBV30,13,CAWSALLSWELFF,TGTGCCTGGAGTGCCCTACTCTCCTGGGAGCTGTTTTTT
.,.,TRBJ2-3,TRBV29-1,14,CSVNGAGSTDTQYF,TGCAGCGTCAACGGGGCAGGTAGCACAGATACGCAGTATTTT
TRBD1,.,TRBJ1-1,TRBV7-2,17,CASSLRGTGLMNTEAFF,TGTGCCAGCAGCTTAAGGGGGACAGGCCTCATGAACACTGAAGCTTTCTTT
.,.,TRBJ2-7,TRBV21-1,10,CASTLYEQYF,TGTGCCAGCACCCTCTACGAGCAGTACTTC
TRBD2,once,TRBJ2-2,TRBV7-8,15,CASSLGSGIAGELFF,TGTGCCAGCAGCTTAGGGAGCGGGATAGCCGGGGAGCTGTTTTTT
.,.,TRBJ1-5,TRBV19,16,CASSVQQGYSNQPQHF,TGTGCCAGTAGTGTCCAACAGGGATATAGCAATCAGCCCCAGCATTTT
.,.,TRBJ1-5,TRBV19,14,CASKPGLGRQPQHF,TGTGCCAGTAAACCGGGCCTCGGGCGTCAGCCCCAGCATTTT
.,.,TRBJ1-5,TRBV28,15,CASSLSQDGNQPQHF,TGTGCCAGCAGTTTGTCGCAAGATGGCAATCAGCCCCAGCATTTT
.,.,TRBJ1-3,TRBV10-3,15,CAISEQGFSGNTIYF,TGTGCCATCAGTGAGCAGGGATTCTCTGGAAACACCATATATTTT
.,few,TRBJ1-2,TRBV4-1,13,CASSPGPPYGYTF,TGCGCCAGCAGCCCGGGACCGCCGTATGGCTACACCTTC
TRBD2,.,TRBJ2-7,TRBV12-5,15,CASGPGLADSYEQYF,TGTGCTAGTGGTCCCGGACTAGCGGACTCCTACGAGCAGTACTTC
.,.,TRBJ2-7,TRBV6-6,16,CASSYGPAGSSYEQYF,TGTGCCAGCAGTTACGGCCCGGCAGGGAGCTCCTACGAGCAGTACTTC
.,.,TRBJ2-4,TRBV7-2,14,CASSIGVGLDIQYF,TGTGCCAGCAGCATAGGCGTGGGGCTGGACATTCAGTACTTC
.,.,TRBJ2-2,TRBV7-6,15,CASSLVRSNTGELFF,TGTGCCAGCAGCTTAGTCCGGAGTAACACCGGGGAGCTGTTTTTT
.,once,TRBJ1-1,TRBV19,14,CASSKTVTNTEAFF,TGTGCCAGTAGTAAGACGGTTACGAACACTGAAGCTTTCTTT
.,.,TRBJ2-5,TRBV5-1,13,CASSYRQKETQYF,TGCGCCAGCAGCTACCGACAGAAAGAGACCCAGTACTTC
TRBD1,.,TRBJ1-5,TRBV6-5,16,CASSLGTGSRNQPQHF,TGTGCCAGCAGTTTAGGGACAGGTTCGCGCAATCAGCCCCAGCATTTT
TRBD1,.,TRBJ2-7,TRBV5-1,15,CASSLGGRGTYEQYF,TGCGCCAGCAGCTTGGGCGGCAGGGGGACCTACGAGCAGTACTTC
TRBD2,.,TRBJ2-7,TRBV10-3,14,CAIRAGDVAYEQYF,TGTGCCATCAGGGCGGGGGATGTGGCCTACGAGCAGTACTTC
.,.,TRBJ2-5,TRBV19,14,CASSSNGIQETQYF,TGTGCCAGTAGTAGTAACGGGATTCAAGAGACCCAGTACTTC
.,.,TRBJ1-6,TRBV6-1,15,CASSDWTPNNSPLHF,TGTGCCAGCAGTGACTGGACACCAAATAATTCACCCCTCCACTTT
TRBD1,.,TRBJ2-3,TRBV6-1,16,CASSEALGQGADTQYF,TGTGCCAGCAGTGAAGCCCTAGGACAGGGGGCAGATACGCAGTATTTT
TRBD1,.,TRBJ1-5,TRBV19,15,CASRVQGASNQPQHF,TGTGCCAGTAGAGTTCAGGGGGCAAGCAATCAGCCCCAGCATTTT
.,.,TRBJ1-6,TRBV5-1,15,CASSWNRVWDSPLHF,TGCGCCAGCAGCTGGAACAGGGTTTGGGATTCACCCCTCCACTTT
.,.,TRBJ1-2,TRBV6-5,13,CASSYTRNYGYTF,TGTGCCAGCAGTTACACCAGAAACTATGGCTACACCTTC
.,.,TRBJ1-1,TRBV5-6,13,CASSFDGSAEAFF,TGTGCCAGCAGTTTTGACGGTAGCGCTGAAGCTTTCTTT
.,few,TRBJ1-1,TRBV7-2,15,CASSLGVGTNTEAFF,TGTGCCAGCAGCTTAGGGGTAGGGACGAACACTGAAGCTTTCTTT
.,.,TRBJ2-5,TRBV5-1,14,CASSVSLGSETQYF,TGCGCCAGCAGCGTATCACTGGGATCAGAGACCCAGTACTTC
TRBD1,.,TRBJ2-6,TRBV13,19,CASSLVWDSPSSGANVLTF,TGTGCCAGCAGCTTAGTGTGGGACAGCCCATCCTCTGGGGCCAACGTCCTGACTTTC
.,.,TRBJ1-1,TRBV5-1,16,CASSFFGGSPPTEAFF,TGCGCCAGCAGCTTCTTTGGGGGGAGTCCCCCCACTGAAGCTTTCTTT
.,.,TRBJ2-3,TRBV5-1,16,CASSSWGGGGADTQYF,TGCGCCAGCAGCTCTTGGGGCGGAGGGGGGGCAGATACGCAGTATTTT
TRBD2,.,TRBJ2-5,TRBV9,16,CASSFRRGGPGETQYF,TGTGCCAGCAGCTTCCGTAGGGGAGGGCCGGGAGAGACCCAGTACTTC
.,.,TRBJ2-3,TRBV7-2,15,CASSLRLVGRDTQYF,TGTGCCAGCAGCTTAAGACTAGTGGGTAGGGATACGCAGTATTTT
.,few,TRBJ2-2,TRBV27,13,CASSLWVMGELFF,TGTGCCAGCAGTTTATGGGTTATGGGGGAGCTGTTTTTT
.,.,TRBJ2-1,TRBV4-1,15,CASSQGSSSYNEQFF,TGCGCCAGCAGCCAAGGGTCTAGCTCCTACAATGAGCAGTTCTTC